This TCR beta chain comes out of a study of blood T cell repertoires in COVID-19. Study details: Collection of acute and convalescent COVID-19 samples took place in the United States, Italy and Spain.

The authors' processing: Reference gene primer amplification gave estimated nucleated cell counts. Sequenced by immunoSEQ multiplex PCR; TCRdb stores in-frame clones only, minus some. For V, J and clone size, that table is used; D and trimming come from the DNA. Counted here are over 300,000 clones, around 87% occurring once; the ten biggest clones make up around 0.91%. This CDR3 is 16 amino acids long. After removal of 1 base from V and 4 bases from J, the junction contained 5 bases not matched to a gene. Germline V lookup: CDR1 KGHDR, CDR2 SFDVKD. Participants were aged about 18 to 100 years, lived in roughly 25 US areas, and enrolled virtually. Cohort allocation depended upon clinical history that participants reported.

The receptor was isolated from a woman aged 30 to 39 with acute COVID-19. The chain joins TRBV24-1 to TRBJ2-1, with TRBD1 identical over 8 bases. Sequenced material: PBMCs or T cells enriched from blood (not recorded which). This chain's CDR3 is CATSDLGQGAYNEQFF. The CDR3 coding sequence is TGTGCCACCAGTGATTTAGGGCAGGGGGCTTACAATGAGCAGTTCTTC.